One and the same sample provided the 26 T cell receptor beta chains below, sequenced in a study of OX40 agonist ivuxolimab in advanced cancers. The library was obtained by the immunoSEQ multiplex PCR assay. The source is immuneACCESS, and TCRdb retained only in-frame sequences with V and J called. Part of the clones is not carried over; for the studies checked, unresolved V genes explain less than half of this, and the remainder is unexplained. The table for this sample lists about 70,000 clones; approximately 86% of them were counted only once. The ten largest account for more than 2% of the sample. Sequenced here: CD4+ or CD8+ T cells sorted from blood, sampled in a trial of the OX40 agonist ivuxolimab. Receptors originate from an adult with an advanced solid tumor such as melanoma, head and neck, liver or kidney cancer.

This rearrangement joins TRBV14 to TRBJ1-3, with unresolved D. The CDR3 covers 14 residues. Trimming took off 1 base at V and 0 bases at J, with 4 bases between the two ends. The germline CDR1 and CDR2 sequences are SGHDN and FVKESK. Here the CDR3 reads CASSQVSSGNTIYF. CDR3 bases: TGTGCCAGCAGCCAAGTGAGCTCTGGAAACACCATATATTTT. Full variable domain (missing parts from reference TRBV14 and TRBJ1-3): EAGVTQFPSHSVIEKGQTVTLRCDPISGHDNLYWYRRVMGKEIKFLLHFVKESKQDESGMPNNRFLAERTGGTYSTLKVQPAELEDSGVYFCASSQVSSGNTIYFGEGSWLTVV.

The rearrangement links TRBV5-1 to TRBJ1-6, with D possibly TRBD1 on 6 matching bases. The CDR3 runs 17 residues. The V end lost 3 bases, the J end lost 8 bases, and 21 bases lay between the germline ends. Germline CDR1 and CDR2: SGHRS and YFSETQ. This CDR3 is CASSSLRGGSMHSPLHF. The CDR3 nucleotides are TGCGCCAGCAGCTCATTGAGGGGGGGGTCTATGCATTCACCCCTCCACTTT.

This clone was picked up a small number of times. The CDR3 nucleotides are TGTGCCAGCAGGCAAAACAGGGGCGCGGTTAGCAATCAGCCCCAGCATTTT. Its translation: CASRQNRGAVSNQPQHF. V gene TRBV28 combines with J gene TRBJ1-5; TRBD1 matches at 7 bases. This CDR3 contains 17 residues. The V gene end was trimmed by 6 bases and the J gene end by 0 bases; junction bases not matched to a gene: 11. Germline loops: CDR1 MDHEN, CDR2 SYDVKM.

This sequence joins TRBV11-3 and TRBJ2-5; D is uncertain. The CDR3 consists of 12 residues. Between the trimmed V and J ends, which lost 0 bases and 5 bases, there was a span of 4 bases. In germline, CDR1 is SGHNT, CDR2 YENEEA. CDR3: CASSLDAETQYF. For the CDR3, the DNA is TGTGCCAGCAGCTTAGACGCGGAGACCCAGTACTTC.

CDR3 DNA sequence: TGTGCCAGCAGCTTACAGCCCGGGGGCCTAAGAATAGGGGAGCTGTTTTTT. Protein product: CASSLQPGGLRIGELFF. The V and J genes are TRBV7-3 and TRBJ2-2; D tentatively fits TRBD1 or TRBD2 (6 bases each). This CDR3 spans 17 amino acids. Germline values: CDR1 SGHTA, CDR2 FQGTGA. Trimming removed 2 bases from V and 8 bases from J, with 21 bases in between. Full variable domain (remainder filled in from reference TRBV7-3 and TRBJ2-2): GAGVSQTPSNKVTEKGKYVELRCDPISGHTALYWYRQSLGQGPEFLIYFQGTGAADDSGLPNDRFFAVRPEGSVSTLKIQRTERGDSAVYLCASSLQPGGLRIGELFFGEGSRLTVL.

The rearrangement joins TRBV7-9 to TRBJ1-1; D ambiguous. This CDR3 contains 14 residues. V was pared by 5 bases and J by 0 bases, with 10 bases between. The germline V gene encodes CDR1 SEHNR and CDR2 FQNEAQ (reference sequence). The DNA of the CDR3 is TGTGCCAGCAGCCCCGGCGGGGTGAACACTGAAGCTTTCTTT. Translated, it gives CASSPGGVNTEAFF. Looking up the rest from reference TRBV7-9 and TRBJ1-1 gives the full variable domain: DTGVSQNPRHKITKRGQNVTFRCDPISEHNRLYWYRQTLGQGPEFLTYFQNEAQLEKSRLLSDRFSAERPKGSFSTLEIQRTEQGDSAMYLCASSPGGVNTEAFFGQGTRLTVV.

The CDR3 sequence: CASTEGARQPQHF. The CDR3 DNA follows: TGTGCCAGCACCGAGGGGGCCCGTCAGCCCCAGCATTTT. V usage is TRBV6-1 and J usage is TRBJ1-5; TRBD1 matches 7 bases. Germline CDR1 MNHNS, CDR2 SASEGT. V lost 7 bases, J lost 6 bases, and 6 bases stayed unmatched. CDR3 length equals 13 residues.

The chain recombines TRBV5-1 with TRBJ2-2; 8 nucleotides agree with TRBD2. CDR3 length: 15 residues. Losses at the gene ends were 1 base for V and 3 bases for J; bases not matched to a gene: 2. Germline lookup yields CDR1 SGHRS and CDR2 YFSETQ. DNA for the CDR3: TGCGCCAGCAGCTTGCCAGCGGGAGACACCGGGGAGCTGTTTTTT. Translation gives CASSLPAGDTGELFF.

This clone has a single count. The rearrangement links TRBV10-3 to TRBJ2-5, with D possibly TRBD2 on 6 matching bases. Trimming cost V 10 bases and J 3 bases, with 18 bases left between them. CDR3 length: 14 amino acids. Looked up from germline, CDR1 is ENHRY and CDR2 is SYGVKD. CDR3 amino acids: CATRVGGGEETQYF. The DNA for the CDR3 is TGTGCCACCCGGGTGGGGGGAGGTGAAGAGACCCAGTACTTC.

CDR3 DNA: TGTGCCAGCAGCCCCTACAGACTAGGTGAGCAGTTCTTC. It yields the protein CASSPYRLGEQFF. V is TRBV14 and J is TRBJ2-1; maybe TRBD2 (6 bases). The ends were cut back, 4 bases at V and 9 bases at J, with 13 bases in the middle. The CDR3 consists of 13 residues. The germline CDR1 and CDR2 sequences are SGHDN and FVKESK.

The rearrangement uses TRBV18 and TRBJ2-1; D unclear. Trimming took 2 bases from V and 4 from J, leaving 12 bases between them. The germline gives CDR1 KGHSH, CDR2 LQKENI. This CDR3 contains 15 residues. CDR3 in amino acids: CASSPLSAAYNEQFF. CDR3 nucleotide sequence: TGTGCCAGCTCACCATTAAGCGCAGCGTACAATGAGCAGTTCTTC. The full variable domain, in which reference TRBV18 and TRBJ2-1 provide the parts outside the CDR3, is NAGVMQNPRHLVRRRGQEARLRCSPMKGHSHVYWYRQLPEEGLKFMVYLQKENIIDESGMPKERFSAEFPKEGPSILRIQQVVRGDSAAYFCASSPLSAAYNEQFFGPGTRLTVL.

Only one count was recorded for this clone. In nucleotides, the CDR3 is TGCAGTGCTAGAGAGACAGTTGAGCAGTTCTTC. Translating it yields CSARETVEQFF. The chain combines TRBV20-1 with TRBJ2-1; D is perhaps TRBD1 (5 bases). CDR1 and CDR2 from the germline V gene are DFQATT and SNEGSKA (reference sequence). CDR3 length: 11 residues. Trimming cost V 0 bases and J 9 bases, with 6 bases left between them.

The gene calls are TRBV10-3 and TRBJ1-4; the match to TRBD1 covers 7 bases. The CDR3 runs 14 residues. CDR1 ENHRY and CDR2 SYGVKD come from the germline V gene. With V trimmed by 10 bases and J by 4 bases, 9 bases remained unmatched. The DNA for the CDR3 is TGTGCCAGCGCCTACAGGGGATATAATGAAAAACTGTTTTTT. Translated, it gives CASAYRGYNEKLFF.

The chain joins TRBV6-6 to TRBJ2-2; 9 nucleotides align to TRBD1. Trimming at V came to 10 bases and at J to 4 bases, leaving 10 bases not matched to a gene. Germline lookup yields CDR1 MNHNY and CDR2 SVGAGI (reference sequence). CDR3 length: 15 residues. CDR3 nucleotides: TGTGCCACAGCCCGAACAGGGGGCGGCACCGGGGAGCTGTTTTTT. Translated, it gives CATARTGGGTGELFF.

Turning to this clone: This sample also contains other DNA sequences that code for the same CDR3. This rearrangement joins TRBV28 to TRBJ1-6; D ambiguous. The CDR3 consists of 11 residues. CDR1 MDHEN and CDR2 SYDVKM come from the germline V gene. V gave up 6 bases and J gave up 8 bases, with 5 bases separating them. The CDR3 DNA sequence: TGTGCCAGCAGCTCTCATTCACCCCTCCACTTT. It specifies CASSSHSPLHF.

The CDR3 nucleotides read TGTGCCAGCAGCTCCCCCCAAGGGCCGAGCGGATATGAAGCTTTCTTT. This codes for CASSSPQGPSGYEAFF. The rearrangement uses TRBV7-3 and TRBJ1-1, with D uncertain. Per germline, CDR1 SGHTA and CDR2 FQGTGA. The CDR3 length is 16 residues. Trimming pared 4 bases from V and 7 bases from J, leaving 22 bases between.

This chain uses TRBV14 with TRBJ1-2, with 7 nucleotides matching TRBD1. V lost 3 bases and J lost 2; bases outside the gene matches: 3. The CDR3 extends over 14 amino acids. The germline V gene encodes CDR1 SGHDN and CDR2 FVKESK. The CDR3 nucleotides read TGTGCCAGCAGCCATACGACAGGGAACTATGGCTACACCTTC. This codes for CASSHTTGNYGYTF.

The rearrangement joins TRBV5-1 to TRBJ1-2, with unresolved D. From germline, CDR1 is SGHRS and CDR2 YFSETQ. With 0 bases removed from V and 6 bases from J, the gap between germline ends came to 9 bases. The CDR3 totals 13 residues. The CDR3 reads CASSLALGNGYTF. In DNA, the CDR3 is TGCGCCAGCAGCTTGGCCCTGGGGAATGGCTACACCTTC.

The chain combines TRBV10-2 with TRBJ2-3; 7 nucleotides agree with TRBD2. There are 16 residues in the CDR3. Losses at the gene ends were 0 bases for V and 10 bases for J; bases not matched to a gene: 13. Germline V lookup: CDR1 WSHSY, CDR2 SAAADI. The CDR3 spells CASSESRASGRDPQYF. CDR3 bases: TGCGCCAGCAGTGAGTCGAGGGCTAGCGGCCGTGACCCGCAGTATTTT.

The rearrangement uses TRBV2 and TRBJ2-7, with 11 positions matching TRBD2. The J segment lost 3 bases and the V segment lost 1 base, leaving 17 bases of the junction unmatched. Germline V gene sequence: CDR1 SNHLY, CDR2 FYNNEI. CDR3 length: 20 amino acids. CDR3 in amino acids: CASSEVVWGLAAFVIYEQYF. As DNA, the CDR3 is TGTGCCAGCAGTGAAGTTGTCTGGGGACTAGCGGCGTTTGTTATCTACGAGCAGTACTTC.

The J gene is TRBJ1-1, the V gene TRBV9; D gene unclear. The CDR3 has 14 residues. Trimming took off 0 bases at V and 5 bases at J, with 11 bases between the two ends. CDR1 is SGDLS, CDR2 YYNGEE, per germline. CDR3 sequence reads: CASSVEQRGTEAFF. The CDR3 DNA reads as TGTGCCAGCAGCGTAGAACAACGGGGAACTGAAGCTTTCTTT.

The chain has TRBV6-1 and TRBJ2-7; D is unresolved. Germline CDR1 and CDR2: MNHNS and SASEGT. The CDR3 covers 11 residues. V was clipped by 7 bases and J by 4 bases, with 8 bases between them. The CDR3 coding sequence is TGTGCCAGCAAGGACCCTTACGAGCAGTACTTC. Amino acid sequence: CASKDPYEQYF.

The chain has TRBV28 and TRBJ2-7, with 9 positions matching TRBD2. CDR1 and CDR2 (germline): MDHEN, SYDVKM. The J segment lost 6 bases and the V segment lost 2 bases, leaving 8 bases of the junction unmatched. This CDR3 region has 15 residues. The CDR3 loop reads CASSLRVAGAFEQYF. The CDR3, as DNA: TGTGCCAGCAGTTTAAGGGTAGCGGGAGCTTTCGAGCAGTACTTC.

This chain uses TRBV10-3 with TRBJ2-5; no firm D call. This CDR3 has 13 amino acids. Trimming took 7 bases from V and 5 from J, leaving 14 bases between them. CDR1 and CDR2 from the germline V gene are ENHRY and SYGVKD. The CDR3 DNA reads as TGTGCCATCACGAGTTCCCCCCAGGAGACCCAGTACTTC. The encoded protein is CAITSSPQETQYF.

The chain uses TRBV10-2 and TRBJ1-1; D unresolved. The germline V and J ends were trimmed by 5 bases and 7 bases, with 8 bases remaining between them. Germline CDR1 reads WSHSY; CDR2 reads SAAADI. This CDR3 has 11 amino acids. CDR3 DNA sequence: TGCGCCAGCAGTCCTAGCATTGAAGCTTTCTTT. It is translated as CASSPSIEAFF.

The J gene is TRBJ1-2, the V gene TRBV28; TRBD1 agrees at 7 bases. The V segment lost 6 bases and the J segment 3 bases; nucleotides outside the gene matches: 7. The germline V gene encodes CDR1 MDHEN and CDR2 SYDVKM. CDR3 length: 14 residues. The CDR3 protein is CASRRTGSYYGYTF. The CDR3 DNA reads TGTGCCAGCAGGCGGACAGGTTCCTACTATGGCTACACCTTC.